This T cell receptor (beta chain) emerged from a study of Graves' ophthalmopathy and Graves' hyperthyroidism. The V segment lost 1 base and the J segment 4 bases; nucleotides outside the gene matches: 8. CDR1 and CDR2 (germline): LGHNA, YNFKEQ. The CDR3 covers 17 residues. Stable hyperthyroidism meant no progression to ophthalmopathy within 18 months of follow-up. Patients were diagnosed from clinical symptoms, serum thyroxine, TRAb, thyroid ultrasound and orbital computed tomography. The starting material, approximately 9.7 ml of fresh peripheral blood, provided the PBMCs. Investigators amplified TCR beta CDR3 regions from RNA transcripts. An opening RT-PCR round employed HTBI primers and preceded a second-round multiplex PCR. TCRdb fed the multiplex PCR reads into MiXCR, producing one record per CDR3 protein. Of more than 300,000 distinct CDR3 sequences in the sample, about 17% were seen once.

Source material: peripheral blood. The V call is TRBV4-2, the J call TRBJ2-7; 12 nucleotides align to TRBD2. The TCR comes from an adult woman with stable Graves' hyperthyroidism. CDR3 DNA: TGTGCCAGCAGCCAAGGCGGGGGACTAGCGGGTGGGTACGAGCAGTACTTC. Translated, it gives CASSQGGGLAGGYEQYF.